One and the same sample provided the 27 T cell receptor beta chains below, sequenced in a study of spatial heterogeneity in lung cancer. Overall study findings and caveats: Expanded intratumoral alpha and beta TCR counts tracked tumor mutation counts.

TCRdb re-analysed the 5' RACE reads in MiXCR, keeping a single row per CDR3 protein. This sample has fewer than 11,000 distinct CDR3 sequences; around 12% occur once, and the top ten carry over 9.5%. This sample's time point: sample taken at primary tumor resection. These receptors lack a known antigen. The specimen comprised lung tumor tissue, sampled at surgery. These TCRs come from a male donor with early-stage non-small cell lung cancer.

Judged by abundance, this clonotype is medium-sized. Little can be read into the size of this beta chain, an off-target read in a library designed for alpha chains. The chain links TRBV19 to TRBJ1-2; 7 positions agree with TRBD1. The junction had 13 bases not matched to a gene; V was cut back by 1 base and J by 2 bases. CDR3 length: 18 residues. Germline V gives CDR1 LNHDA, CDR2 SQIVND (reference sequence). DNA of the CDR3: TGTGCCAGTAGTATAGGGTCCGGCCCCGGGACAGCGAACTATGGCTACACCTTC. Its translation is CASSIGSGPGTANYGYTF.

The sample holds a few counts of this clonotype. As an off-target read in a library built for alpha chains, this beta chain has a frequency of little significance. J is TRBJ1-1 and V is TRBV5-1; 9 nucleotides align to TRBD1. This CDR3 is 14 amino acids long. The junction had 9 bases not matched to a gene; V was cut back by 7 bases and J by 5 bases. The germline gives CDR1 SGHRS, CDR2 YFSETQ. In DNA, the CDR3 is TGCGCCAGCTCCGGGACAGGGTTTTTTACTGAAGCTTTCTTT. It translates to CASSGTGFFTEAFF.

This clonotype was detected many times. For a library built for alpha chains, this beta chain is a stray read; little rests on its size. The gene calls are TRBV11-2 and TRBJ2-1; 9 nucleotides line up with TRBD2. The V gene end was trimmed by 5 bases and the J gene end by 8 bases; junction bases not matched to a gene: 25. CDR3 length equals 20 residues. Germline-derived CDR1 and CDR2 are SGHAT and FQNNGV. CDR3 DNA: TGTGCCAGCAGCCCTTTAGGAGGCGGGAGGGCCAGAGTCGATTTATATGAGCAGTTCTTC. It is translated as CASSPLGGGRARVDLYEQFF.

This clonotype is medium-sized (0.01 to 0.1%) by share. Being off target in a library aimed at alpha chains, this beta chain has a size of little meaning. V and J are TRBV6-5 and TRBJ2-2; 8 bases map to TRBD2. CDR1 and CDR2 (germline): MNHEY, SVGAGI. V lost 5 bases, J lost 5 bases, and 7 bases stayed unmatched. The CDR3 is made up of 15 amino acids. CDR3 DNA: TGTGCCAGCAGTACCAGCGGGAGTCTAACCGGGGAGCTGTTTTTT. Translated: CASSTSGSLTGELFF.

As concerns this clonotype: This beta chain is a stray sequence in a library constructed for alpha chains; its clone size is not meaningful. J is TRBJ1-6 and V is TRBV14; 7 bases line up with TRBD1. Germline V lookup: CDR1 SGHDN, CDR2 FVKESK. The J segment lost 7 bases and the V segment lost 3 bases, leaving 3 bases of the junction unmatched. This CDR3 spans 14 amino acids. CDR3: CASSQGQRNSPLHF. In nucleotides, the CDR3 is TGTGCCAGCAGCCAGGGACAGAGGAATTCACCCCTCCACTTT.

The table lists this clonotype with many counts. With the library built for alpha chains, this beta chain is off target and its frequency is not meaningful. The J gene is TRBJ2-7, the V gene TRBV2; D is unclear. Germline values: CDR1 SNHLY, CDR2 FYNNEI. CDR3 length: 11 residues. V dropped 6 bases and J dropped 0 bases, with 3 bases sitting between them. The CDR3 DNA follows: TGTGCCAGCAGCCGCTCCTACGAGCAGTACTTC. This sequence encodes CASSRSYEQYF.

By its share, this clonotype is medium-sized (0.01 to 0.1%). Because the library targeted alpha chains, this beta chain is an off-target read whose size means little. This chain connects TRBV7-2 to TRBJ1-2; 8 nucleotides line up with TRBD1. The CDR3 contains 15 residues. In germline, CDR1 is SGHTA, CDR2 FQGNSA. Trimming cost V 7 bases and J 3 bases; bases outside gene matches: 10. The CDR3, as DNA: TGTGCCAGCATCCTGGACAGGGCCAGGGACTATGGCTACACCTTC. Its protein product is CASILDRARDYGYTF. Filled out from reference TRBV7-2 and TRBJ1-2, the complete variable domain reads GAGVSQSPSNKVTEKGKDVELRCDPISGHTALYWYRQSLGQGLEFLIYFQGNSAPDKSGLPSDRFSAERTGGSVSTLTIQRTQQEDSAVYLCASILDRARDYGYTFGSGTRLTVV.

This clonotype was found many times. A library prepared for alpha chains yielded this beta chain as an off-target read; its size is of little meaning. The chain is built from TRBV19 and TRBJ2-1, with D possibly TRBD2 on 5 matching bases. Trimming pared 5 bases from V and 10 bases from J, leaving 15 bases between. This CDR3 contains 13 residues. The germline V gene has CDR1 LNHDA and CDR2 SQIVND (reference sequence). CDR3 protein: CASSPRTGAEQFF. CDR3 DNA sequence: TGTGCCAGTAGTCCCCGGACTGGCGCGGAGCAGTTCTTC.

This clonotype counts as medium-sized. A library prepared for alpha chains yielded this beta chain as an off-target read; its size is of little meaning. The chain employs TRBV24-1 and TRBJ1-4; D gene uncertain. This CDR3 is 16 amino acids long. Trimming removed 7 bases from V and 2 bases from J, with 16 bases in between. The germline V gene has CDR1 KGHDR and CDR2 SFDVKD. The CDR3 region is CATRPSGVRTNEKLFF. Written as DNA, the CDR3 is TGTGCCACCAGGCCATCTGGGGTGAGGACTAATGAAAAACTGTTTTTT.

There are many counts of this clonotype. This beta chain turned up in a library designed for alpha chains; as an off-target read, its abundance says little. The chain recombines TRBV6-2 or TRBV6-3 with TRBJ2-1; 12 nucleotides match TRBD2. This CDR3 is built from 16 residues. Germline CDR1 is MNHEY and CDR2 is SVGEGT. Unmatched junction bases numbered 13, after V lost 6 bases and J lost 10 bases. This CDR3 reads CASRDVGGLAGGEQFF. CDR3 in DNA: TGTGCCAGCAGGGACGTTGGGGGACTAGCGGGTGGCGAGCAGTTCTTC.

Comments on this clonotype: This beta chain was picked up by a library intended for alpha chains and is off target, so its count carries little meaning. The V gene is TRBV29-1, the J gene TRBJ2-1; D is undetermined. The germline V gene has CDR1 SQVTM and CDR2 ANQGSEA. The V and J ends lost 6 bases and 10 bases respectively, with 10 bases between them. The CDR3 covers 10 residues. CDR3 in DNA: TGCAGCGTCCTGGTTGGGGAGCAGTTCTTC. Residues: CSVLVGEQFF.

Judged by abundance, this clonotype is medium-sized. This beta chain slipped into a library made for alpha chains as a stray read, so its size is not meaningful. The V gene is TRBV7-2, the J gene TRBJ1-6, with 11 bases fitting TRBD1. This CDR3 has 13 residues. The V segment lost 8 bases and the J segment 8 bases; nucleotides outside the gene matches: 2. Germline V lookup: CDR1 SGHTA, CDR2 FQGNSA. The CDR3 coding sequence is TGTGCCAGCGGGGGACAGGGGGATTCACCCCTCCACTTT. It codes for CASGGQGDSPLHF. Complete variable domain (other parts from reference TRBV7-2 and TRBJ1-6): GAGVSQSPSNKVTEKGKDVELRCDPISGHTALYWYRQSLGQGLEFLIYFQGNSAPDKSGLPSDRFSAERTGGSVSTLTIQRTQQEDSAVYLCASGGQGDSPLHFGNGTRLTVT.

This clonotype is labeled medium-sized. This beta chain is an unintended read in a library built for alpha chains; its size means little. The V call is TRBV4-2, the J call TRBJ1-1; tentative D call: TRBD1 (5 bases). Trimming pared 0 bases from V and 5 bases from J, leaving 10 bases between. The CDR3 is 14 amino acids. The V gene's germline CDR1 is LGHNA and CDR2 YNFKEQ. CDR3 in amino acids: CASSQEWGNTEAFF. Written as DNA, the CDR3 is TGTGCCAGCAGCCAAGAATGGGGGAATACTGAAGCTTTCTTT.

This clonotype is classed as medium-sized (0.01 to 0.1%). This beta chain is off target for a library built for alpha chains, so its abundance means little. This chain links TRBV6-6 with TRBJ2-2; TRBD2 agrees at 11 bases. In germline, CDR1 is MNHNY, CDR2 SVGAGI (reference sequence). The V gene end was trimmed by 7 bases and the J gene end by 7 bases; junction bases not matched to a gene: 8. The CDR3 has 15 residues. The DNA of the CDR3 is TGTGCCAGCACCGTTAGCGGGAGGGCCGGCGGGGAGCTGTTTTTT. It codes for CASTVSGRAGGELFF.

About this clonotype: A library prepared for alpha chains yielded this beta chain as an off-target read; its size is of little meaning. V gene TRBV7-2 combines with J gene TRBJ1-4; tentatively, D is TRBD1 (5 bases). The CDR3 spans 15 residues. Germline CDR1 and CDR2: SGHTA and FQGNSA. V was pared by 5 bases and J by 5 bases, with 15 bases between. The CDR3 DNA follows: TGTGCCAGCAGCCTCCAAGGGACGGAGAATGAAAAACTGTTTTTT. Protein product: CASSLQGTENEKLFF.

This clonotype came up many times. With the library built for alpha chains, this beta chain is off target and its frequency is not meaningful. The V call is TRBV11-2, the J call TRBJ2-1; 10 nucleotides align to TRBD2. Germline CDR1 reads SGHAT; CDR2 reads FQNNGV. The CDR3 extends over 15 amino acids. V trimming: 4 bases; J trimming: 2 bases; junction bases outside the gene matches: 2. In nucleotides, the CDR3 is TGTGCCAGCAGCTCCCTAGCGGGGGCCTACAATGAGCAGTTCTTC. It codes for CASSSLAGAYNEQFF.

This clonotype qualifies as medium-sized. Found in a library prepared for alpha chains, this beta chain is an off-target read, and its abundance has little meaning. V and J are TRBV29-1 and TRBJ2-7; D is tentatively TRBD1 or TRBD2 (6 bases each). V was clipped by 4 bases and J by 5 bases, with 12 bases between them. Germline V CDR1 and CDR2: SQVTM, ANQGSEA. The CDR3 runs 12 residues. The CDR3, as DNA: TGCAGCGTTGCAGAAGGGGGGAACGAGCAGTACTTC. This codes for CSVAEGGNEQYF.

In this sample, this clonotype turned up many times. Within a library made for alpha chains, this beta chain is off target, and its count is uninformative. The CDR3: CAWRIKRSSYNEQFF. CDR3 DNA: TGTGCCTGGAGAATTAAAAGATCTTCCTACAATGAGCAGTTCTTC. V is TRBV30 and J is TRBJ2-1; D unresolved. Trimming shortened V by 3 bases and J by 1 base, and 13 bases separated the two germline ends. The CDR3 consists of 15 residues. Germline V lookup: CDR1 GTSNPN, CDR2 SVGIG (reference sequence).

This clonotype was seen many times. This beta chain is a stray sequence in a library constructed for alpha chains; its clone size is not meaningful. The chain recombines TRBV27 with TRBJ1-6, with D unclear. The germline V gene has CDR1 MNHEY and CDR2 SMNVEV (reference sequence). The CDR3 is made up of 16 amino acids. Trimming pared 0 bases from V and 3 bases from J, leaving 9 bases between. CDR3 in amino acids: CASSLSMTGYNSPLHF. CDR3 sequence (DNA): TGTGCCAGCAGTTTATCTATGACCGGCTATAATTCACCCCTCCACTTT.

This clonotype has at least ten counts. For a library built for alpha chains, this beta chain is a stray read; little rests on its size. This CDR3 is CASRGLGYNEQFF. For the CDR3, the DNA is TGTGCCAGCAGAGGACTGGGCTACAATGAGCAGTTCTTC. V and J are TRBV27 and TRBJ2-1; possibly TRBD2 for D (5 bases). Per germline, CDR1 MNHEY and CDR2 SMNVEV (reference sequence). The CDR3 consists of 13 residues. The V gene lost 6 bases and the J gene lost 3 bases, with 9 bases spanning the gap.

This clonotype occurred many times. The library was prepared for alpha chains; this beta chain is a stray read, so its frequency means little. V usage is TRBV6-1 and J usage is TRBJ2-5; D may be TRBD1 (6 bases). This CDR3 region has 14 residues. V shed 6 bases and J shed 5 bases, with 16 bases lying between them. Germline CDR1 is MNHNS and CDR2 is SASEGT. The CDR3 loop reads CASRDEQGEETQYF. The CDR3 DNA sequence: TGTGCCAGCAGGGACGAACAGGGCGAGGAGACCCAGTACTTC.

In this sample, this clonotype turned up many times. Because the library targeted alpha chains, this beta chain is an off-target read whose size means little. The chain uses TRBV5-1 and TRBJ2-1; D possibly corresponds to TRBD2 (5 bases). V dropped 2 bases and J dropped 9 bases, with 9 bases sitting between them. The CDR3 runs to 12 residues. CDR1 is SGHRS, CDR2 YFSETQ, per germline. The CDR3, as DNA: TGCGCCAGCAGCTTTACTAGTACTGAGCAGTTCTTC. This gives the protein CASSFTSTEQFF.

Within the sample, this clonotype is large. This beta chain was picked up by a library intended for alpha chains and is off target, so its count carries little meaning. The CDR3 bases are TGTGCCAGCAGGAGTCGGGGGGACACCGGGGAGCTGTTTTTT. Amino acid sequence: CASRSRGDTGELFF. J is TRBJ2-2 and V is TRBV13; 7 bases match TRBD2. V shed 6 bases and J 3 bases; nucleotides not matched to a gene: 4. The germline V gene encodes CDR1 PRHDT and CDR2 FYEKMQ (reference sequence). The length of the CDR3 is 14 residues. The whole variable domain, filled in from reference TRBV13 and TRBJ2-2, reads AAGVIQSPRHLIKEKRETATLKCYPIPRHDTVYWYQQGPGQDPQFLISFYEKMQSDKGSIPDRFSAQQFSDYHSELNMSSLELGDSALYFCASRSRGDTGELFFGEGSRLTVL.

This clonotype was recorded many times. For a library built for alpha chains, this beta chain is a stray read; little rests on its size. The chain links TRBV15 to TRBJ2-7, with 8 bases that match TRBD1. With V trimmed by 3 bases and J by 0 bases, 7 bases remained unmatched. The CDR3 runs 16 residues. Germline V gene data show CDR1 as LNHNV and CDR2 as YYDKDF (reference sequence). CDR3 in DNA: TGTGCCACCAGCAGTGCAGGGGGCCAGAGCTCCTACGAGCAGTACTTC. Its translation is CATSSAGGQSSYEQYF.

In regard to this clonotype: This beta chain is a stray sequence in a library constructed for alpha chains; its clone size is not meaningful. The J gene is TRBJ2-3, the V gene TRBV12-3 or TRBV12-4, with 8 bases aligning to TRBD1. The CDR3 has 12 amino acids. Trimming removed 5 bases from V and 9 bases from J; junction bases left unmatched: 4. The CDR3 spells CASSPGQGTQYF. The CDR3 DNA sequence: TGTGCCAGCAGTCCAGGACAGGGCACGCAGTATTTT.

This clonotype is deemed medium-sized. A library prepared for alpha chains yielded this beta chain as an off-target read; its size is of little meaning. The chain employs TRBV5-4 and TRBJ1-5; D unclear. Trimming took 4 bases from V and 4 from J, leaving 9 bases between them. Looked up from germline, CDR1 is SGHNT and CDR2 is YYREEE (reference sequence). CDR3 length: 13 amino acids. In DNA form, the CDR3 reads TGTGCCAGCAGCCCCGGAGGGAATCAGCCCCAGCATTTT. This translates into CASSPGGNQPQHF.

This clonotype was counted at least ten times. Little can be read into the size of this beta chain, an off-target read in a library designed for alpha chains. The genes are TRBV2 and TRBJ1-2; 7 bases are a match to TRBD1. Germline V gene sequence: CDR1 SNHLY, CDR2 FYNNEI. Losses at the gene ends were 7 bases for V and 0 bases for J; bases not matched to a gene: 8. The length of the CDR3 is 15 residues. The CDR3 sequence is CASTTGELANYGYTF. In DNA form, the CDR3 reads TGTGCCAGCACCACAGGGGAATTAGCTAACTATGGCTACACCTTC.